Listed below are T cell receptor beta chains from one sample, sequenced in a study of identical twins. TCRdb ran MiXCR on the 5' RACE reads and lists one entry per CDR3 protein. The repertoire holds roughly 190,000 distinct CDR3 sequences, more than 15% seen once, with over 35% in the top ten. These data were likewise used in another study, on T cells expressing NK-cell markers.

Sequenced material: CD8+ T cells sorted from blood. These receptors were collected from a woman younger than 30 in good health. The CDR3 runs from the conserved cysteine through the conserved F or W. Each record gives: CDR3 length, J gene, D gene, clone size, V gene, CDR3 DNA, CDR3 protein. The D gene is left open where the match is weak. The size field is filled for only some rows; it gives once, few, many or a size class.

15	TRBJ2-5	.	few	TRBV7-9	TGTGCCAGCAGCTTCCCGGGTCGAAAACAAGAGACCCAGTACTTC	CASSFPGRKQETQYF
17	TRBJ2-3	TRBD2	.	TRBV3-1	TGTGCCAGCAGCTCTAGGACTAGCGGGAGGGTCACAGATACGCAGTATTTT	CASSSRTSGRVTDTQYF
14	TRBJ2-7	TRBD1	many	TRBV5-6	TGTGCCAGCAGCTTGGGACAGGGAGATTACGAGCAGTACTTC	CASSLGQGDYEQYF
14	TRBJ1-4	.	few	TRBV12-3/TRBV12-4	TGTGCCAGCAGTTTCTTACTTGTTAATGAAAAACTGTTTTTT	CASSFLLVNEKLFF
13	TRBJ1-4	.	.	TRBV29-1	TGCAACCCATCGGGGGGACTTAATGAAAAACTGTTTTTT	CNPSGGLNEKLFF
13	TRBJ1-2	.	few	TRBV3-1	TGTGCCAGCAGCCAAGAGTGGACTCCTGGCTACACCTTC	CASSQEWTPGYTF
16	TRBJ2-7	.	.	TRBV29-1	TGCAGCGTTGAGGGTGGAACGGGCTTACTACCCTACGAGCAGTACTTC	CSVEGGTGLLPYEQYF
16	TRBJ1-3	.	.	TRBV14	TGTGCCAGCAGCGTTTCAGGACCTCGAGCTTCAAACACCATATATTTT	CASSVSGPRASNTIYF
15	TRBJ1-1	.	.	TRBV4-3	TGCGCCAGCAGCCAAACCGTGGGTAGGAACACTGAAGCTTTCTTT	CASSQTVGRNTEAFF
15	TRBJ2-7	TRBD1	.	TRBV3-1	TGTGCCAGCAGCCAGTTAGACAGGGCTTCCTACGAGCAGTACTTC	CASSQLDRASYEQYF
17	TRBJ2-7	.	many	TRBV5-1	TGCGCCAGCAGCTTGGCTACGGGGGTCTGGATTTCCTACGAGCAGTACTTC	CASSLATGVWISYEQYF
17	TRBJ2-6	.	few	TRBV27	TGTGCCAGCAGTCTAATCACGCCGATCTCTGGGGCCAACGTCCTGACTTTC	CASSLITPISGANVLTF
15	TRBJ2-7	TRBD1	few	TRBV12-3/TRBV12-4	TGTGCCACGTCTACGCAGGGGGTGGGCTCCTACGAGCAGTACTTC	CATSTQGVGSYEQYF
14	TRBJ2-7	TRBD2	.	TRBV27	TGTGCCAGCAGGCCACTAGCGGGAGATTACGAGCAGTACTTC	CASRPLAGDYEQYF
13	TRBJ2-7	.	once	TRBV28	TGTGCCAGCATCGGGGCCGATGGCCCCGAGCAGTACTTC	CASIGADGPEQYF
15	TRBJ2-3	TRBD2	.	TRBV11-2	TGTGCCAGCAGCTACAGCGGGGCCTCCACAGATACGCAGTATTTT	CASSYSGASTDTQYF
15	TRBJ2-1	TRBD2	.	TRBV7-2	TGTGCCAGCAGCGCTAGCGGGAGGGCTTTCGATGAGCAGTTCTTC	CASSASGRAFDEQFF